A single T cell receptor beta chain is shown here with its context. In the source study's methods: Filtering was not the same, since immunoSEQ gave junction-only sequences without quality scores. Sequenced by immunoSEQ multiplex PCR; TCRdb stores in-frame clones only, minus some. The V and J calls and the clone size are those of that table, but D and trimming were determined from the DNA. The sample contains 550,000 to 800,000 clones, 74% of which appear only once. This specimen comes from a study of shared clonotypes between healthy human individuals. The CDR3 is 14 residues long. Germline CDR1 is SGDLS and CDR2 is YYNGEE. Deletions cut 3 bases from V and 2 bases from J, with 9 bases between. Donors had no recently reported acute infections or vaccinations and were HIV-negative.

The chain carries TRBV9 and TRBJ1-3; no clear D gene. The TCR sequence derives from a woman aged 25 to 45 in good health. Source material: memory CD4+ T cells sorted from blood. The subset denotes: CD45RA-negative fraction. This CDR3 is CASSESTTGNTIYF. The DNA for the CDR3 is TGTGCCAGCAGCGAGTCGACAACTGGAAACACCATATATTTT.